Sequencing of this TCR beta chain was carried out in a study of Ad26.COV2.S vaccination and SARS-CoV-2 variants. Study overall: Ad26.COV2.S shots went into the muscle once or twice, 56 days apart.

The assay was immunoSEQ multiplex PCR, and TCRdb's table has in-frame clones only and misses some. The table lists about 350,000 clones, 80% to 90% of them singletons, with roughly 3.3% in the top ten. Treatment reported: about 20 received Ad26.COV2.S at low or high dose, single or two shots; five or six received placebo; per-sample allocation not given. Day 63 after the first vaccine or placebo injection was the time point for sampling. Donation was by an adult aged 18-55 years who was in Boston. The CDR3 is made up of 15 amino acids. The V segment lost 6 bases and the J segment 4 bases; nucleotides outside the gene matches: 6. Germline V gene sequence: CDR1 SGHDN, CDR2 FVKESK.

This sequence originates from a person between 18 and 59 years old who received the Ad26.COV2.S COVID-19 vaccine or a placebo. Here the sequenced sample was peripheral blood, taken in a trial of Ad26.COV2.S vaccine versus placebo. The chain links TRBV14 to TRBJ2-1, with TRBD2 matching over 10 bases. CDR3 loop: CASSPLAGVYNEQFF. The CDR3, as DNA: TGTGCCAGCAGTCCTCTAGCGGGAGTTTACAATGAGCAGTTCTTC.